What follows are 13 T cell receptor beta chains derived from one specimen sequenced in a study of blood T cell repertoires in COVID-19 (dated by TCRdb to the early 2020s). The library was generated by the immunoSEQ multiplex PCR assay. TCRdb holds this immuneACCESS table with in-frame rearrangements only. Some clones are missing; in checked studies, unresolved V genes explain under half, and the rest has no known cause. This sample comprises around 300,000 clones, more than 75% of them detected only once. The top ten clonotypes cover 1% of the sample. Sequencing input: peripheral blood. The receptors stem from a man aged 45-60 years with active or convalescent COVID-19.

CDR3 nucleotide sequence: TGCGCCAGCAGCCAAAAGGGGGGGGATAGCAATCAGCCCCAGCATTTT. Its protein is CASSQKGGDSNQPQHF. The J gene is TRBJ1-5, the V gene TRBV4-1, with a tentative D call TRBD1 (6 bases). V was clipped by 2 bases and J by 0 bases, with 11 bases between them. The CDR3 runs 16 residues. The V gene's germline CDR1 is MGHRA and CDR2 YSYEKL.

The V and J genes are TRBV7-2 and TRBJ2-7; possible D gene TRBD1, 6 bases. CDR1 SGHTA and CDR2 FQGNSA come from the germline V gene. This CDR3 region has 15 residues. Trimming removed 6 bases at V and 0 bases at J, with 15 bases between. The CDR3 sequence: CASSQQGPSSYEQYF. CDR3 bases: TGTGCCAGCAGTCAACAGGGTCCTTCCTCCTACGAGCAGTACTTC.

The gene calls are TRBV20-1 and TRBJ2-1, with D uncertain. Germline CDR1 reads DFQATT; CDR2 reads SNEGSKA (reference sequence). The V gene lost 2 bases and the J gene lost 8 bases, with 7 bases spanning the gap. There are 11 residues in the CDR3. The CDR3, as DNA: TGCAGTGCTAGACGTGTCCATGAGCAGTTCTTC. It codes for CSARRVHEQFF.

This chain joins TRBV5-6 and TRBJ2-1; TRBD1 is a possible D gene (6 bases). This CDR3 is built from 17 residues. V lost 5 bases and J lost 0, with 18 bases in between. The V gene's germline CDR1 is SGHDT and CDR2 YYEEEE. CDR3 protein: CASSFLPGTHSYNEQFF. The CDR3 DNA reads TGTGCCAGCAGTTTTCTCCCCGGGACACACTCCTACAATGAGCAGTTCTTC. Complete variable domain (other parts from reference TRBV5-6 and TRBJ2-1): DAGVTQSPTHLIKTRGQQVTLRCSPKSGHDTVSWYQQALGQGPQFIFQYYEEEERQRGNFPDRFSGHQFPNYSSELNVNALLLGDSALYLCASSFLPGTHSYNEQFFGPGTRLTVL.

The genes are TRBV7-2 and TRBJ2-3; 7 nucleotides line up with TRBD1. Per germline, CDR1 SGHTA and CDR2 FQGNSA. Losses at the gene ends were 5 bases for V and 0 bases for J; bases not matched to a gene: 5. The CDR3 has 15 amino acids. This chain's CDR3 is CASSLSTGSTDTQYF. CDR3 sequence (DNA): TGTGCCAGCAGCCTATCGACAGGGAGCACAGATACGCAGTATTTT.

This clone has a single count. V and J are TRBV7-2 and TRBJ2-3; TRBD2 aligns across 10 bases. Germline assignment: CDR1 SGHTA and CDR2 FQGNSA. The trim removed 1 base at V and 1 base at J, leaving 2 bases unmatched. The CDR3 is made up of 16 amino acids. The CDR3 DNA is TGTGCCAGCAGCTTAGAGCTAGCGGGGGGCACAGATACGCAGTATTTT. Residues: CASSLELAGGTDTQYF.

The chain employs TRBV7-8 and TRBJ2-7; 9 nucleotides line up with TRBD2. CDR1 and CDR2 from the germline V gene are SGHVS and FQNEAQ. CDR3 length: 17 amino acids. Unmatched junction bases numbered 9, after V lost 1 base and J lost 2 bases. CDR3 DNA sequence: TGTGCCAGCAGCTTAGGGGCTAGCGGGACAGCCCCCTACGAGCAGTACTTC. Protein sequence: CASSLGASGTAPYEQYF.

V usage is TRBV5-3 and J usage is TRBJ2-3; 14 bases are shared with TRBD2. TRBV5-3 is an ORF; its function is uncertain. Trimming took 1 base from V and 8 from J; bases not matched to a gene: 9. The CDR3 runs 17 residues. The CDR3 sequence is CARSLCSGLAGEVTQYF. The CDR3 DNA is TGTGCCAGAAGCTTGTGTTCGGGACTAGCGGGAGAGGTTACGCAGTATTTT.

The rearrangement links TRBV5-1 to TRBJ2-2, with 9 bases aligning to TRBD1. Germline CDR1 SGHRS, CDR2 YFSETQ. This CDR3 is 15 amino acids long. J was trimmed by 4 bases and V by 3 bases; bases with no gene match: 4. The CDR3 loop reads CASSYRGQITGELFF. CDR3 DNA sequence: TGCGCCAGCAGCTACAGGGGGCAGATCACCGGGGAGCTGTTTTTT. Using reference TRBV5-1 and TRBJ2-2 for the parts outside the CDR3, the full variable domain is KAGVTQTPRYLIKTRGQQVTLSCSPISGHRSVSWYQQTPGQGLQFLFEYFSETQRNKGNFPGRFSGRQFSNSRSEMNVSTLELGDSALYLCASSYRGQITGELFFGEGSRLTVL.

This clone was observed a few times. The CDR3 region is CASSYGSGGGSPLHF. The CDR3 coding sequence is TGTGCCAGCAGTTACGGGTCAGGGGGCGGATCACCCCTCCACTTT. The chain joins TRBV6-5 to TRBJ1-6, with 8 bases fitting TRBD1. J lost 10 bases, V lost 2 bases, and 7 bases had no gene match. The CDR3 is 15 amino acids. The germline V gene encodes CDR1 MNHEY and CDR2 SVGAGI.

J is TRBJ1-1 and V is TRBV27; D unclear. CDR1 is MNHEY, CDR2 SMNVEV, per germline (reference sequence). The CDR3 contains 15 residues. V was shortened by 3 bases and J by 3 bases, with 14 bases between the two germline ends. CDR3 DNA: TGTGCCAGCAGTTTCCGCCCGGGTCGGGACACTGAAGCTTTCTTT. Its translation is CASSFRPGRDTEAFF.

This clone was detected once. The chain carries TRBV9 and TRBJ2-5, with 15 bases aligning to TRBD2. From germline, CDR1 is SGDLS and CDR2 YYNGEE. V was clipped by 3 bases and J by 6 bases; unmatched bases: 6. The CDR3 extends over 16 amino acids. CDR3 loop: CASSGGLAGGPQTQYF. The CDR3 DNA reads as TGTGCCAGCAGCGGAGGACTAGCGGGAGGGCCCCAGACCCAGTACTTC. Using reference TRBV9 and TRBJ2-5 for the parts outside the CDR3, the full variable domain is DSGVTQTPKHLITATGQRVTLRCSPRSGDLSVYWYQQSLDQGLQFLIQYYNGEERAKGNILERFSAQQFPDLHSELNLSSLELGDSALYFCASSGGLAGGPQTQYFGPGTRLLVL.

This clone came up once. This sequence joins TRBV7-9 and TRBJ2-1; 13 positions agree with TRBD2. This CDR3 is built from 15 residues. V was clipped by 2 bases and J by 7 bases; unmatched bases: 2. Germline-derived CDR1 and CDR2 are SEHNR and FQNEAQ (reference sequence). For the CDR3, the DNA is TGTGCCAGCAGCTTACCGGGACTAGCGGGAAATGAGCAGTTCTTC. It yields the protein CASSLPGLAGNEQFF.